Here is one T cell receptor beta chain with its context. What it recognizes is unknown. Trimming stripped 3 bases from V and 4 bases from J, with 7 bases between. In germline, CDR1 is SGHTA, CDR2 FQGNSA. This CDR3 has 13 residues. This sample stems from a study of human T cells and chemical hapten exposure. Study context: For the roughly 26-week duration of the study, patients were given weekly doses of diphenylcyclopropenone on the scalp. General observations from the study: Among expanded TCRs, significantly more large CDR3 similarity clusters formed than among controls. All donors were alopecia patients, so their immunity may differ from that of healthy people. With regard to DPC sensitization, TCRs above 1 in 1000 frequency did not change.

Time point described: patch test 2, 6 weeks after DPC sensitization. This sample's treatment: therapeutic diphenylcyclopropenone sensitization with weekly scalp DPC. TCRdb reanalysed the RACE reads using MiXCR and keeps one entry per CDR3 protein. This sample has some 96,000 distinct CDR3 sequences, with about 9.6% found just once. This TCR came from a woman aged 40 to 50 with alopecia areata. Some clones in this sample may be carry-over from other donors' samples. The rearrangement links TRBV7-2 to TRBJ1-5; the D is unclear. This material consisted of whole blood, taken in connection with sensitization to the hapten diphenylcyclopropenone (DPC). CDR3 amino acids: CASSFFVNQPQHF. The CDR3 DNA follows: TGTGCCAGCAGCTTTTTTGTTAATCAGCCCCAGCATTTT.